This T cell receptor beta chain was retrieved from a study of metastatic and nonmetastatic thyroid tumors. Each patient came to thyroid surgery without any prior treatment (of any kind). The germline CDR1 and CDR2 sequences are MNHNS and SASEGT. Unmatched junction bases numbered 11, after V lost 6 bases and J lost 8 bases. The CDR3 sequence is 15 residues long. TCRdb reassembled clones from the PCR reads with MiXCR. The sample lists roughly 25,000 clones, about 15% occurring once. The source of this sequence is a female donor with papillary thyroid cancer or a benign thyroid nodule (not recorded which). Some clones in this sample may be carry-over from other donors' samples. The rearrangement uses TRBV6-1 and TRBJ2-1; TRBD2 agrees at 9 bases. The sample taken for sequencing was blood. The CDR3 sequence is CASRGPAGGPHEQFF. CDR3 nucleotide sequence: TGTGCCAGCAGGGGACCAGCGGGAGGACCCCATGAGCAGTTCTTC.